This T cell receptor beta chain is from a study of graft-versus-host responses after intestinal transplantation (dated by TCRdb to the early 2020s). Regarding the complete study: The transplants that recipients received were multivisceral, liver-intestinal, or isolated intestinal. Every recipient was given anti-thymocyte globulin induction, then maintenance tacrolimus and steroids for about three years. Bulk TCR-beta CDR3 sequencing was used to track graft-versus-host and host-versus-graft alloreactive T cell clones in the graft, circulation and bone marrow after intestinal transplantation. Donor T cell macrochimerism was defined as a peak of at least 4% donor T cells among recipient peripheral blood mononuclear cells. To identify alloreactive clones, pre-transplant mixed lymphocyte reaction products were sequenced and then compared with unstimulated pre-transplant donor and recipient T cells. Rather than being sequenced by the commercial service, samples from a few later patients were sequenced in-house on an Illumina MiSeq and processed with MiXCR. A cohort of around 25 intestinal transplant recipients, including one retransplant, was enrolled, and a few patients lacking pretransplant specimens were excluded. The study at large found these results: In patients with donor T cell macrochimerism, the allografts had high GvH to HvG T cell clonal ratios. GvH clones were detected in recipient bone marrow, and some of these GvH clones were observed earlier in ileal mucosa or blood, consistent with an intestinal mucosal origin. The relatively low number and heterogeneity of intestinal transplant patients limited the conclusions. Peak levels of circulating GvH clones were associated with declines in HvG clones early after transplant.

The library was made by the immunoSEQ multiplex PCR assay. In most patients, genomic DNA was isolated using the Qiagen DNeasy Blood and Tissue Kit and sent frozen to Adaptive Biotechnologies for TCR sequencing. For most patients, high-throughput TCR-beta CDR3 sequencing of genomic DNA was performed by Adaptive Biotechnologies. The study's own analysis went as follows. Adaptive's ImmunoSEQ software was the source of the TCR sequencing data for approximately 18 patients, while a few other patients were processed with MiXCR and VDJtools. CD4 versus CD8 sorting errors were corrected by removing sequences found in both subsets at a frequency ratio below 5:1. CDR3 nucleotide sequences shared by donor and recipient were removed because the origin of these sequences could not be assigned. To count as alloreactive, a clone needed at least 2-fold expansion over unstimulated cells and a minimum CFSE-low frequency of 0.002% (template counts) or 0.001% (read counts). Clones were considered mappable if detected in sequenced pre-transplant spleen, lymph node, or MLR CFSE-low populations of the donor or recipient. The cumulative frequency of alloreactive clones was calculated as a percentage of all sequences, weighted by copy number. TCRdb retrieved this table from immuneACCESS and kept in-frame rearrangements only. Not all clones are present; in checked studies, unresolved V genes account for under half, and no reason is known for the remainder. V and J calls and clone size are copied from that table; D and trimming were computed from the DNA. Here the sample has 140,000 or so clones; around 90% occur a single time. Approximately 0.2% of the sample is taken by the ten largest.

A note on this clone: There is no known antigen for this receptor. No per-base quality is available; no much larger clone lies one base away.

There are 16 amino acids in the CDR3, from cysteine to phenylalanine inclusive. The retained sequence is limited to the CDR3, 48 bases, with the frame set at the first base. In the germline V gene, CDR1 corresponds to SGHVS and CDR2 to FQNEAQ. V is trimmed back by 3 bases and J by 5 bases, and the junction contains 4 bases that no gene match accounts for. The time point label, read with the paper, signifies: cells obtained before transplantation from donor or recipient. CD3+CD4+ and CD3+CD8+ populations were FACS-sorted from unstimulated pre-transplant donor and recipient cells taken from spleen or lymph nodes.

Recombination joined TRBV7-8 with TRBJ2-1, with TRBD2 identical over 13 junction bases. The sequences come from unstimulated CD4+ T cells sorted from spleen or lymph node cells, collected before intestinal transplant. This TCR was sampled from a human donor who received an intestinal transplant. The sequenced DNA is TGTGCCAGCAGCTTTAAGGGACTAGCGGGAAACAATGAGCAGTTCTTC. Translation gives CASSFKGLAGNNEQFF.